What follows are 25 T cell receptor beta chains derived from one specimen sequenced in a study of molecular identifiers for immune sequencing clone quantification. TCRdb re-analysed the PCR reads in MiXCR, keeping a single row per CDR3 protein. Counted here are hundreds of thousands of distinct CDR3 sequences, 25% occurring once; the ten biggest clones make up 0.7% to 0.95%. The specimen was naive CD8+ T cells from blood, with Jurkat cell RNA spiked in. Noted subset: FACS-sorted CD8+CD4-CCR7+CD45RA+ naive T cells. These receptors were taken from a human donor in good health. Some libraries in this study had Jurkat cell RNA spiked in.

There are many counts of this clonotype. V usage is TRBV4-1 and J usage is TRBJ2-3; D may be TRBD2 (5 bases). Germline-derived CDR1 and CDR2 are MGHRA and YSYEKL. CDR3 size: 15 residues. The V end was cut by 4 bases, the J end by 2 bases, with 13 bases between. The CDR3 here is CASSPPPGNTDTQYF. For the CDR3, the DNA is TGCGCCAGCAGCCCCCCCCCGGGAAACACAGATACGCAGTATTTT.

This clonotype has more than one count but fewer than ten. Relative to the germline gene, one junction end is altered; a read error may explain this. This chain connects TRBV11-2 to TRBJ2-1; no reliable D call. CDR1 is SGHAT and CDR2 is FQNNGV in the germline V gene. There are 16 residues in the CDR3. The CDR3 loop reads CASSLDRLSPYDEQFF. The CDR3 DNA reads as TGTGCCAGCAGCTTAGATAGGTTATCCCCCTACGATGAGCAGTTCTTC.

This clonotype was detected only a few times. The chain carries TRBV7-9 and TRBJ1-1; no clear D. Trimming pared 5 bases from V and 0 bases from J, leaving 10 bases between. Germline assignment: CDR1 SEHNR and CDR2 FQNEAQ (reference sequence). The CDR3 runs to 14 residues. CDR3 protein: CASSPVEVNTEAFF. CDR3 sequence (DNA): TGTGCCAGCAGCCCCGTTGAGGTGAACACTGAAGCTTTCTTT.

This clonotype occurred a few times. The chain recombines TRBV4-3 with TRBJ1-4; D not certain. Germline V gene lookup returns CDR1 LGHNA and CDR2 YSLEER. The CDR3 is 14 amino acids. Trimming shortened V by 4 bases and J by 4 bases, and 10 bases separated the two germline ends. The CDR3 loop is CASSRSWDNEKLFF. In DNA form, the CDR3 reads TGCGCCAGCAGCCGGTCATGGGATAATGAAAAACTGTTTTTT.

In the case of this clonotype: The CDR3 does not close with the conserved phenylalanine or tryptophan, likely indicating a read error. The chain combines TRBV4-3 with TRBJ2-1, with TRBD1 identical over 7 bases. Trimming cost V 2 bases and J 3 bases; bases outside gene matches: 4. The CDR3 loop spans 15 amino acids. Per the germline V gene, CDR1 is LGHNA and CDR2 is YSLEER. The CDR3 loop is CASSQSQGVYNEQFL. DNA for the CDR3: TGCGCCAGCAGCCAAAGCCAGGGGGTCTACAATGAGCAGTTCTTA.

This clonotype turned up a few times. Written as DNA, the CDR3 is TGTGCCAGCAGTTTATCCCCCGAGGGGAGCACTGAAGCTTTCTTT. This sequence encodes CASSLSPEGSTEAFF. The V gene is TRBV27, the J gene TRBJ1-1, with D perhaps TRBD1 (5 bases). The CDR3 is 15 amino acids. CDR1 is MNHEY, CDR2 SMNVEV, per germline (reference sequence). Trimming took 0 bases from V and 4 from J, leaving 12 bases between them.

In its sample, this clonotype was seen once. At one boundary the junction diverges from the germline segment, which might be a read error. The J gene is TRBJ2-3, the V gene TRBV20-1, with 12 bases that match TRBD2. The CDR3 contains 17 residues. From germline, CDR1 is DFQATT and CDR2 SNEGSKA (reference sequence). This CDR3 is CSAWTSGETGSTDTQCF. Written as DNA, the CDR3 is TGCAGTGCTTGGACTAGCGGGGAAACGGGTAGCACAGATACGCAGTGTTTT.

The DNA of the CDR3 is TGTGCCAGCAGTTTGAGGGGACGGGACAGGGACACCGGGGAGCTGTTTTTT. It is translated as CASSLRGRDRDTGELFF. The J gene is TRBJ2-2, the V gene TRBV27; 9 nucleotides match TRBD1. CDR1 and CDR2 from the germline V gene are MNHEY and SMNVEV (reference sequence). V shed 3 bases, J shed 3 bases, and the junction held 8 bases outside the gene matches. This CDR3 spans 17 amino acids.

This clonotype was counted only a few times. This may be a read error: a much more frequent sequence differs by one nucleotide. V and J are TRBV5-1 and TRBJ1-3, with a weak D call TRBD1 (5 bases). The ends were cut back, 3 bases at V and 0 bases at J, with 13 bases in the middle. Per germline, CDR1 SGHRS and CDR2 YFSETQ. CDR3 size: 16 residues. CDR3 nucleotides: TGCGCCAGCAGCTGGGGCACCCGGAGCTCTGGAAACACCATATATTTT. This encodes CASSWGTRSSGNTIYF.

This clonotype has more than one count but fewer than ten. V usage is TRBV6-5 and J usage is TRBJ2-7, with D perhaps assigned TRBD1 or TRBD2 (5 bases each). This CDR3 contains 14 residues. CDR1 MNHEY and CDR2 SVGAGI come from the germline V gene. Trimming removed 2 bases from V and 1 base from J, with 9 bases in between. CDR3 amino acids: CASSYEGNSYEQYF. CDR3 coding DNA: TGTGCCAGCAGTTACGAGGGGAATTCCTACGAGCAGTACTTC.

This clonotype showed up many times. The V call is TRBV4-3, the J call TRBJ2-3; D is perhaps TRBD2 (6 bases). The CDR3 totals 16 residues. Per germline, CDR1 LGHNA and CDR2 YSLEER. The V and J ends lost 4 bases and 4 bases respectively, with 18 bases between them. Written as DNA, the CDR3 is TGCGCCAGCAGCCCCCGGGACTCCCGAGGTCCAGATACGCAGTATTTT. It codes for CASSPRDSRGPDTQYF.

CDR3 loop: CASSFGGAEPQYF. The CDR3 DNA reads TGTGCCAGCAGTTTTGGGGGCGCGGAGCCCCAGTACTTC. The rearrangement uses TRBV28 and TRBJ2-5; D perhaps matches TRBD1 (6 bases). Germline lookup yields CDR1 MDHEN and CDR2 SYDVKM. This CDR3 contains 13 residues. V gave up 3 bases and J gave up 9 bases, with 14 bases separating them.

The chain recombines TRBV18 with TRBJ2-7, with a weak D call TRBD2 (5 bases). With 3 bases removed from V and 7 bases from J, the gap between germline ends came to 16 bases. The CDR3 runs to 14 residues. The germline V gene has CDR1 KGHSH and CDR2 LQKENI. The DNA for the CDR3 is TGTGCCAGCTCACCGGAGACTACGTTTGGGGAGCAGTACTTC. Translating gives CASSPETTFGEQYF. Full variable domain (missing parts from reference TRBV18 and TRBJ2-7): NAGVMQNPRHLVRRRGQEARLRCSPMKGHSHVYWYRQLPEEGLKFMVYLQKENIIDESGMPKERFSAEFPKEGPSILRIQQVVRGDSAAYFCASSPETTFGEQYFGPGTRLTVT.

This clonotype was counted a single time. Just one base apart from a much larger clone, this may be a read error. The chain employs TRBV28 and TRBJ1-4; no definite D call. This CDR3 region has 12 residues. The germline CDR1 and CDR2 sequences are MDHEN and SYDVKM. CDR3 nucleotides: TGTGCCAGCAGTCCCTCACGTGAAAAACTGGTTTTT. This encodes CASSPSREKLVF.

This chain links TRBV6-5 with TRBJ1-2; D gene uncertain. The CDR3 is 19 amino acids. Trimming left V 6 bases short and J 3 bases short, with 29 bases between. Germline CDR1 and CDR2: MNHEY and SVGAGI. The CDR3 DNA reads TGTGCCAGCAGCTTAACAGCGAGCCCAATCCCAGGTCCGGACTATGGCTACACCTTC. Translation gives CASSLTASPIPGPDYGYTF.

In this sample, this clonotype turned up a few times. The CDR3 protein is CASSFHTGGTEAFF. The CDR3 bases are TGTGCCAGCAGTTTCCATACAGGGGGCACTGAAGCTTTCTTT. This chain links TRBV6-5 with TRBJ1-1; 8 nucleotides line up with TRBD1. Germline CDR1 is MNHEY and CDR2 is SVGAGI. CDR3 length equals 14 residues. The V gene end was trimmed by 4 bases and the J gene end by 4 bases; junction bases not matched to a gene: 5.

This clonotype was observed many times. The chain carries TRBV4-2 and TRBJ2-7, with TRBD2 matching over 9 bases. V gave up 0 bases and J gave up 5 bases; unmatched junction bases: 8. This CDR3 is 16 amino acids long. CDR1 and CDR2 (germline): LGHNA, YNFKEQ. CDR3 coding DNA: TGTGCCAGCAGCCAAGATTCGGCGGGAGGGGGCAACGAGCAGTACTTC. This encodes CASSQDSAGGGNEQYF.

The V and J genes are TRBV7-2 and TRBJ2-7; 7 positions match TRBD2. The CDR3 is 15 amino acids. After removal of 1 base from V and 2 bases from J, the junction contained 5 bases not matched to a gene. Germline-derived CDR1 and CDR2 are SGHTA and FQGNSA. Written as DNA, the CDR3 is TGTGCCAGCAGCTTAGGTCTAGCGGACCCCTACGAGCAGTACTTC. Amino acid sequence: CASSLGLADPYEQYF.

To note about this clonotype: This may stem from a read error, because a much larger clone lies one nucleotide away. The V call is TRBV4-1, the J call TRBJ1-4; D possibly corresponds to TRBD1 (6 bases). From germline, CDR1 is MGHRA and CDR2 YSYEKL. This CDR3 has 14 residues. CDR3: CASSFGYSGEKLVF. The CDR3 DNA sequence: TGCGCCAGCAGCTTCGGATATTCAGGGGAAAAACTGGTTTTT.

This clonotype was observed at least ten times. The chain combines TRBV7-8 with TRBJ2-7, with TRBD1 matching over 7 bases. The CDR3 length is 13 residues. The trim removed 4 bases at V and 5 bases at J, leaving 5 bases unmatched. Germline CDR1 is SGHVS and CDR2 is FQNEAQ. The CDR3 loop reads CASSSDRKDEQYF. The DNA for the CDR3 is TGTGCCAGCAGCTCGGACAGGAAAGACGAGCAGTACTTC.

This clonotype was seen a few times. V is TRBV24-1 and J is TRBJ1-1, with 8 positions matching TRBD1. The CDR3 extends over 14 amino acids. Germline CDR1 reads KGHDR; CDR2 reads SFDVKD. With 3 bases clipped from V and 3 bases from J, the junction kept 2 bases outside the gene matches. CDR3 amino acids: CATSDDRGDTEAFF. The CDR3 nucleotides read TGTGCCACCAGTGATGACAGGGGTGACACTGAAGCTTTCTTT.

This clonotype has at least ten counts. The chain has TRBV29-1 and TRBJ1-1; D gene unclear. CDR3 length equals 14 residues. The V and J ends lost 0 bases and 6 bases respectively, with 14 bases between them. The germline CDR1 and CDR2 sequences are SQVTM and ANQGSEA. The CDR3 region is CSVEDTRVGAEAFF. The CDR3 region has the DNA TGCAGCGTTGAAGATACGAGGGTAGGCGCTGAAGCTTTCTTT.

There are many counts of this clonotype. This chain links TRBV30 with TRBJ1-1; no reliable D call. Trimming left V 6 bases short and J 2 bases short, with 13 bases between. The CDR3 loop spans 13 amino acids. The V gene's germline CDR1 is GTSNPN and CDR2 SVGIG (reference sequence). CDR3 loop: CACLITTNTEAFF. Written as DNA, the CDR3 is TGTGCCTGCCTAATAACTACAAACACTGAAGCTTTCTTT.

The chain uses TRBV27 and TRBJ1-5, with unresolved D. Between the trimmed V and J ends, which lost 2 bases and 0 bases, there was a span of 11 bases. The CDR3 runs 16 residues. CDR1 and CDR2 from the germline V gene are MNHEY and SMNVEV (reference sequence). The CDR3 DNA reads as TGTGCCAGCAGTTTAGATCGTCGACTTAGCAATCAGCCCCAGCATTTT. Amino acid sequence: CASSLDRRLSNQPQHF.

This clonotype was detected many times. This chain joins TRBV9 and TRBJ2-3; no clear D gene. Trimming shortened V by 0 bases and J by 5 bases, and 10 bases separated the two germline ends. Germline V lookup: CDR1 SGDLS, CDR2 YYNGEE. The CDR3 totals 14 residues. The CDR3 here is CASSVASYGDTQYF. The CDR3 DNA is TGTGCCAGCAGCGTAGCATCGTATGGAGATACGCAGTATTTT.